These 19 T cell receptor beta chains originate from one sample sequenced in a study of identical twins. TCRdb analysed the 5' RACE reads with MiXCR anew, one entry per CDR3 protein. Among roughly 770,000 distinct CDR3 sequences listed, 18% were seen once. The same data also contributed to another study, on T cells expressing NK-cell markers.

Material for sequencing was PBMCs. These receptors came from a woman younger than 35 in good health.

The V gene is TRBV7-2, the J gene TRBJ2-2; 11 bases line up with TRBD1. Per germline, CDR1 SGHTA and CDR2 FQGNSA. Trimming cost V 4 bases and J 6 bases; bases outside gene matches: 7. The CDR3 extends over 16 amino acids. The chain's CDR3 is CASSSSPGQGAGELFF. The CDR3, as DNA: TGTGCCAGCAGCTCTAGTCCGGGACAGGGGGCCGGGGAGCTGTTTTTT.

This clonotype was seen ten or more times. This sequence joins TRBV7-9 and TRBJ1-1; maybe TRBD1 (6 bases). Germline CDR1 and CDR2: SEHNR and FQNEAQ (reference sequence). V was clipped by 5 bases and J by 11 bases, with 18 bases between them. This CDR3 has 13 amino acids. In DNA, the CDR3 is TGTGCCAGCAGCCGACAAGAGGGGGTGTGGGCTTTCTTT. Translation gives CASSRQEGVWAFF.

This sequence joins TRBV5-1 and TRBJ1-6, with 10 bases identical to TRBD1. The CDR3 length is 17 residues. CDR1 and CDR2 from the germline V gene are SGHRS and YFSETQ. With 0 bases clipped from V and 7 bases from J, the junction kept 7 bases outside the gene matches. CDR3 loop: CASSLDPGTGVNSPLHF. CDR3 DNA sequence: TGCGCCAGCAGCTTGGACCCCGGGACAGGGGTAAATTCACCCCTCCACTTT.

The gene calls are TRBV24-1 and TRBJ2-5, with D tentatively TRBD2 (5 bases). Germline CDR1 KGHDR, CDR2 SFDVKD. Trimming took 0 bases from V and 2 from J, leaving 12 bases between them. CDR3 size: 16 residues. The CDR3 is CATSDLREGCQETQYF. The CDR3 region has the DNA TGTGCCACCAGTGATTTGCGAGAGGGATGTCAAGAGACCCAGTACTTC.

The table lists this clonotype with a few counts. V and J are TRBV20-1 and TRBJ2-5; 8 positions match TRBD2. The junction had 14 bases not matched to a gene; V was cut back by 0 bases and J by 2 bases. Germline CDR1 is DFQATT and CDR2 is SNEGSKA (reference sequence). The CDR3 is made up of 18 amino acids. The CDR3 sequence: CSARDRGREVGRQETQYF. CDR3 bases: TGCAGTGCTAGAGATCGGGGGCGGGAGGTGGGCAGGCAAGAGACCCAGTACTTC.

This clonotype was observed a handful of times. The rearrangement links TRBV15 to TRBJ2-7, with a tentative D call TRBD1 (6 bases). Per the germline V gene, CDR1 is LNHNV and CDR2 is YYDKDF (reference sequence). This CDR3 has 14 residues. V was trimmed by 7 bases and J by 4 bases, leaving 17 bases between them. The CDR3 is CATNTGKENYEQYF. CDR3 DNA sequence: TGTGCCACCAACACAGGGAAAGAAAATTACGAGCAGTACTTC.

J is TRBJ1-2 and V is TRBV15; 9 bases map to TRBD1. V lost 3 bases and J lost 7; bases outside the gene matches: 3. The CDR3 runs 13 residues. Germline lookup yields CDR1 LNHNV and CDR2 YYDKDF (reference sequence). This CDR3 reads CATSSRDRAGYTF. The CDR3 DNA is TGTGCCACCAGCAGCCGGGACAGGGCTGGCTACACCTTC.

V and J are TRBV12-3 or TRBV12-4 and TRBJ1-1; 9 nucleotides agree with TRBD1. V shed 3 bases and J 6 bases; nucleotides not matched to a gene: 5. CDR3 length: 14 residues. DNA for the CDR3: TGTGCCAGCAGTTTGAACAGGGGGCCTCCTGAAGCTTTCTTT. Translating gives CASSLNRGPPEAFF.

The genes are TRBV20-1 and TRBJ2-6, with D possibly matching TRBD1 (6 bases). The CDR3 is 18 residues long. The V gene lost 5 bases and the J gene lost 2 bases, with 22 bases spanning the gap. The germline gives CDR1 DFQATT, CDR2 SNEGSKA (reference sequence). The chain's CDR3 is CSAQEYRVARTGANVLTF. The DNA for the CDR3 is TGCAGTGCTCAGGAGTACAGGGTCGCTAGGACTGGGGCCAACGTCCTGACTTTC.

This clonotype has more than one count but fewer than ten. The chain employs TRBV25-1 and TRBJ1-2; D not resolved. CDR3 length: 13 amino acids. The germline V and J ends were trimmed by 3 bases and 8 bases, with 13 bases remaining between them. CDR1 is MGHDK and CDR2 is SYGVNS in the germline V gene. The CDR3 loop is CASSELSGGGYTF. CDR3 coding DNA: TGTGCCAGCAGTGAGTTGTCAGGCGGGGGCTACACCTTC.

This clonotype occurred a few times. The genes are TRBV20-1 and TRBJ2-4; D may be TRBD1 or TRBD2 (5 bases each). The V and J ends lost 4 bases and 7 bases respectively, with 11 bases between them. This CDR3 contains 12 residues. Looked up from germline, CDR1 is DFQATT and CDR2 is SNEGSKA (reference sequence). CDR3 bases: TGCAGTGCTATCCGGGACGGGAACATTCAGTACTTC. Translating gives CSAIRDGNIQYF.

This clonotype was counted between two and nine times. The chain links TRBV20-1 to TRBJ2-1; tentative D call: TRBD2 (7 bases). The CDR3 has 17 residues. Trimming pared 3 bases from V and 4 bases from J, leaving 22 bases between. CDR1 is DFQATT and CDR2 is SNEGSKA in the germline V gene (reference sequence). CDR3 bases: TGCAGTGCTAGCCCGTCCTTAGGGGGGGGGTTGTACAATGAGCAGTTCTTC. Residues: CSASPSLGGGLYNEQFF.

The sample holds a few counts of this clonotype. J is TRBJ2-3 and V is TRBV5-1; no clear D gene. Germline CDR1 SGHRS, CDR2 YFSETQ. Deletions cut 3 bases from V and 4 bases from J, with 9 bases between. The CDR3 runs 13 residues. This CDR3 reads CASSSPEADTQYF. DNA for the CDR3: TGCGCCAGCAGCTCCCCTGAAGCAGATACGCAGTATTTT.

At least ten counts were recorded for this clonotype. V usage is TRBV12-3 or TRBV12-4 and J usage is TRBJ2-3, with D perhaps TRBD1 (6 bases). V was cut by 8 bases and J by 1 base, with 13 bases left in between. This CDR3 comprises 14 residues. The CDR3 nucleotides are TGTGCCAGCTCTAATGGGGGCGGCACAGATACGCAGTATTTT. Translated: CASSNGGGTDTQYF.

This clonotype showed up many times. The J gene is TRBJ1-4, the V gene TRBV20-1, with unresolved D. Germline assignment: CDR1 DFQATT and CDR2 SNEGSKA (reference sequence). Trimming took off 5 bases at V and 3 bases at J, with 7 bases between the two ends. CDR3 length: 12 amino acids. CDR3 sequence (DNA): TGCAGTGCTCGTGGCGCTAATGAAAAACTGTTTTTT. Its translation is CSARGANEKLFF.

The rearrangement uses TRBV12-3 or TRBV12-4 and TRBJ2-7, with D possibly TRBD2 on 5 matching bases. This CDR3 contains 15 residues. V was clipped by 7 bases and J by 5 bases, with 21 bases between them. CDR3 nucleotides: TGTGCCAGCAACACTCAGTGGCGGGTGAATCACGAGCAGTACTTC. Its translation: CASNTQWRVNHEQYF.

The chain carries TRBV12-3 or TRBV12-4 and TRBJ2-3; 10 positions agree with TRBD1. The CDR3 loop spans 17 amino acids. The V segment lost 3 bases and the J segment 3 bases; nucleotides outside the gene matches: 9. The CDR3 sequence: CASSFDRGGQGTDTQYF. As DNA, the CDR3 is TGTGCCAGCAGTTTTGATAGGGGGGGACAGGGGACAGATACGCAGTATTTT.

The rearrangement uses TRBV5-1 and TRBJ1-4; D not certain. The CDR3 sequence is 15 residues long. The germline gives CDR1 SGHRS, CDR2 YFSETQ. Trimming took 4 bases from V and 10 from J, leaving 20 bases between them. CDR3 amino acids: CASSPQEPPLLKLFF. CDR3 coding DNA: TGCGCCAGCAGCCCCCAAGAGCCCCCCCTCTTAAAACTGTTTTTT. The entire variable domain, with the rest obtained from reference TRBV5-1 and TRBJ1-4, is as follows: KAGVTQTPRYLIKTRGQQVTLSCSPISGHRSVSWYQQTPGQGLQFLFEYFSETQRNKGNFPGRFSGRQFSNSRSEMNVSTLELGDSALYLCASSPQEPPLLKLFFGSGTQLSVL.

There are a few counts of this clonotype. The chain couples TRBV5-1 to TRBJ2-3; D may correspond to TRBD1 or TRBD2 (5 bases each). The germline V gene has CDR1 SGHRS and CDR2 YFSETQ. V was pared by 1 base and J by 2 bases, with 8 bases between. This CDR3 is 14 amino acids long. CDR3 in amino acids: CASSLTGHTDTQYF. The CDR3 DNA sequence: TGCGCCAGCAGCTTGACGGGGCACACAGATACGCAGTATTTT.